Shown below are 2 T cell receptor beta chains from a single sample sequenced in a study of Ad26.COV2.S vaccination and SARS-CoV-2 variants. The treatment here: approximately 18 received Ad26.COV2.S at low or high dose, single or two shots; five or six received placebo; per-sample allocation not given. After the first vaccine or placebo injection, samples were drawn on day 63. Produced via immunoSEQ multiplex PCR; TCRdb's table is partial and in-frame only. Among around 300,000 clones listed, about 88% were seen once. Sequenced material: peripheral blood, taken in a trial of Ad26.COV2.S vaccine versus placebo. The receptor source for this set is a person between 18 and 60 years old who received the Ad26.COV2.S COVID-19 vaccine or a placebo.

The V call is TRBV6-5, the J call TRBJ2-2, with D possibly matching TRBD2 (6 bases). Trimming cost V 4 bases and J 6 bases, with 15 bases left between them. Germline V gene sequence: CDR1 MNHEY, CDR2 SVGAGI. The CDR3 consists of 15 residues. The CDR3 spells CASSSQRASAGELFF. The DNA of the CDR3 is TGTGCCAGCAGTTCCCAGCGGGCTTCGGCCGGGGAGCTGTTTTTT.

This clone appeared a few times. The chain carries TRBV5-5 and TRBJ1-5; TRBD1 might be the D (5 bases). The CDR3 sequence is 13 residues long. Germline CDR1 and CDR2: SGHKS and YYEKEE (reference sequence). The V and J ends lost 5 bases and 6 bases respectively, with 12 bases between them. The CDR3 DNA sequence: TGTGCCAGCAGGGAGGGGTCCGCTCAGCCCCAGCATTTT. Translating it yields CASREGSAQPQHF.